This section outlines one T cell receptor (beta chain) sequence together with its context. CDR3 and TCR beta VDJ profiling relied on genomic DNA as the template. Via MiXCR, TCRdb re-called the reads, giving one row per CDR3 protein. The sample holds 300,000 or so distinct CDR3 sequences, approximately 57% seen once. Germline CDR1 SGDLS, CDR2 YYNGEE. The V and J ends lost 0 bases and 1 base respectively, with 10 bases between them. The CDR3 loop spans 15 amino acids. The data were taken from a study of CD8+CD57+ T cells in acquired aplastic anemia. For sequencing, patients were chosen who had shown expansion of CD8+CD57+ cells by flow cytometry. Everyone among the patients had severe acquired aplastic anemia.

The origin of this receptor is a human donor with aplastic anemia. Sequenced sample: sorted CD4+, CD8+, or CD8+CD57+ T cells (not recorded which) from PBMCs. J is TRBJ1-2 and V is TRBV9; TRBD1 might be the D (6 bases). CDR3 in amino acids: CASSVGGGGNYGYTF. Here the CDR3 DNA reads TGTGCCAGCAGCGTAGGGGGGGGCGGTAACTATGGCTACACCTTC.